This entry lists 17 T cell receptor beta chains sequenced from one sample in a study of glioma-infiltrating T cells. Using RNA template, CDR3s of TCR alpha and beta were amplified with iRepertoire arm-PCR. MiXCR was run by TCRdb on the multiplex PCR reads, yielding one entry per CDR3 protein. The repertoire consists of about 130,000 distinct CDR3 sequences, with about 25% occurring once and the leading ten covering around a quarter. Sequenced: glioma tissue, nonneoplastic brain tissue, or PBMCs (not recorded which). These receptors were taken from a human donor with low-grade glioma or glioblastoma, undergoing nonglioma brain surgery, or in good health (not recorded which).

Only one count was recorded for this clonotype. This rearrangement joins TRBV5-1 to TRBJ2-1; 9 nucleotides agree with TRBD1. Unmatched junction bases numbered 11, after V lost 4 bases and J lost 6 bases. The CDR3 spans 16 residues. The germline V gene encodes CDR1 SGHRS and CDR2 YFSETQ. Written as DNA, the CDR3 is TGCGCCAGCAGCATTCGACAGGGGGGAAATGCCAATGAGCAGTTCTTC. Translation: CASSIRQGGNANEQFF.

As for this clonotype: This may arise from a read error, as a much more abundant clone is one base away. This chain joins TRBV6-6 and TRBJ1-5; D gene unclear. Germline CDR1 reads MNHNY; CDR2 reads SVGAGI (reference sequence). The CDR3 length is 12 residues. The ends were cut back, 2 bases at V and 9 bases at J, with 8 bases in the middle. CDR3 protein: CASSYRVGPQHF. In DNA form, the CDR3 reads TGTGCCAGCAGTTACAGAGTGGGGCCCCAGCATTTT.

There are many counts of this clonotype. V and J are TRBV27 and TRBJ1-5, with a possible D match to TRBD1 (5 bases). Germline lookup yields CDR1 MNHEY and CDR2 SMNVEV (reference sequence). Between the trimmed V and J ends, which lost 6 bases and 7 bases, there was a span of 19 bases. This CDR3 spans 15 amino acids. CDR3 sequence reads: CASSPSSGGNQPQHF. CDR3 DNA: TGTGCCAGCAGCCCCTCGAGTGGGGGTAACCAGCCCCAGCATTTT.

Only a few counts were recorded for this clonotype. The chain couples TRBV2 to TRBJ1-2, with D possibly being TRBD1 (5 bases). Germline-derived CDR1 and CDR2 are SNHLY and FYNNEI. The V and J ends lost 1 base and 3 bases respectively, with 6 bases between them. The CDR3 totals 13 residues. In DNA, the CDR3 is TGTGCCAGCAGTGAAGAGACAGACTATGGCTACACCTTC. This gives the protein CASSEETDYGYTF. Together with reference TRBV2 and TRBJ1-2, the CDR3 gives the full variable domain: EPEVTQTPSHQVTQMGQEVILRCVPISNHLYFYWYRQILGQKVEFLVSFYNNEISEKSEIFDDQFSVERPDGSNFTLKIRSTKLEDSAMYFCASSEETDYGYTFGSGTRLTVV.

In its sample, this clonotype was seen a few times. The V gene is TRBV7-2, the J gene TRBJ1-5; perhaps TRBD1 as D (5 bases). Germline-derived CDR1 and CDR2 are SGHTA and FQGNSA. This CDR3 is 15 amino acids long. V was shortened by 1 base and J by 4 bases, with 11 bases between the two germline ends. The CDR3 sequence: CASSLVLPGNQPQHF. CDR3 nucleotides: TGTGCCAGCAGCTTAGTTCTGCCAGGGAATCAGCCCCAGCATTTT. Based on the CDR3 plus reference TRBV7-2 and TRBJ1-5, the full variable domain is GAGVSQSPSNKVTEKGKDVELRCDPISGHTALYWYRQSLGQGLEFLIYFQGNSAPDKSGLPSDRFSAERTGGSVSTLTIQRTQQEDSAVYLCASSLVLPGNQPQHFGDGTRLSIL.

V usage is TRBV5-1 and J usage is TRBJ2-5; D is ambiguous. The V end lost 1 base, the J end lost 1 base, and 8 bases lay between the germline ends. Germline V gene data show CDR1 as SGHRS and CDR2 as YFSETQ. The CDR3 is made up of 14 amino acids. For the CDR3, the DNA is TGCGCCAGCAGCTTGTACGGCAGCCAAGAGACCCAGTACTTC. Residues: CASSLYGSQETQYF.

This chain links TRBV5-6 with TRBJ2-3; D may be TRBD1 or TRBD2 (5 bases each). This CDR3 has 15 residues. Germline CDR1 and CDR2: SGHDT and YYEEEE. Trimming removed 5 bases from V and 2 bases from J, with 15 bases in between. The CDR3: CASRKPGRHTDTQYF. Here the CDR3 DNA reads TGTGCCAGCAGGAAGCCGGGACGGCACACAGATACGCAGTATTTT.

This clonotype was counted ten times or more. The chain combines TRBV7-2 with TRBJ2-3; 8 bases line up with TRBD1. V was clipped by 5 bases and J by 2 bases; unmatched bases: 3. This CDR3 comprises 14 residues. CDR1 is SGHTA, CDR2 FQGNSA, per germline. The chain's CDR3 is CASSRTGYTDTQYF. In nucleotides, the CDR3 is TGTGCCAGCAGCCGGACAGGGTACACAGATACGCAGTATTTT.

V usage is TRBV4-2 and J usage is TRBJ1-1; D remains ambiguous. This CDR3 spans 12 amino acids. V lost 0 bases and J lost 7, with 6 bases in between. CDR1 is LGHNA and CDR2 is YNFKEQ in the germline V gene. In DNA form, the CDR3 reads TGTGCCAGCAGCCAAGAGGTCGGTGAAGCTTTCTTT. Encoded protein: CASSQEVGEAFF.

The DNA for the CDR3 is TGTGCCAGTAGTATGGAGGGGCTTGGGGCCAACGTCCTGACTTTC. Translating gives CASSMEGLGANVLTF. The genes are TRBV19 and TRBJ2-6; D is perhaps TRBD2 (6 bases). CDR1 is LNHDA, CDR2 SQIVND, per germline (reference sequence). Trimming removed 3 bases from V and 3 bases from J, with 9 bases in between. This CDR3 has 15 amino acids.

As to this clonotype: A much larger clone lies one base from this, so it may be a read error. This chain uses TRBV24-1 with TRBJ2-1; D ambiguous. The germline gives CDR1 KGHDR, CDR2 SFDVKD. This CDR3 comprises 14 residues. This chain's CDR3 is CATSEPDNYNEQSF. As DNA, the CDR3 is TGTGCCACCAGTGAACCCGACAACTACAATGAGCAGTCCTTC.

A few counts support this clonotype. The rearrangement links TRBV7-6 to TRBJ2-7; D gene unclear. V shed 2 bases and J shed 5 bases, with 13 bases lying between them. Germline V CDR1 and CDR2: SGHVS, FNYEAQ. This CDR3 has 14 residues. The CDR3 is CASSLNDHGHEQYV. CDR3 nucleotide sequence: TGTGCCAGCAGCTTAAACGATCACGGTCACGAGCAGTACGTC.

Remarks on this clonotype: A much larger clone lies one base from this, so it may be a read error. The chain carries TRBV15 and TRBJ2-3; D is possibly TRBD1 or TRBD2 (5 bases each). Germline V gene sequence: CDR1 LNHNV, CDR2 YYDKDF (reference sequence). The CDR3 is 15 amino acids. Trimming pared 7 bases from V and 1 base from J, leaving 15 bases between. As DNA, the CDR3 is TGTGCCACCACCCGGGGCAGGGACCGCACAGATACGCAGTATTTT. This encodes CATTRGRDRTDTQYF.

This clonotype showed up many times. The chain recombines TRBV20-1 with TRBJ1-2, with a possible D match to TRBD1 (6 bases). Germline-derived CDR1 and CDR2 are DFQATT and SNEGSKA (reference sequence). The CDR3 extends over 14 amino acids. Trimming took 2 bases from V and 7 from J, leaving 17 bases between them. CDR3 sequence reads: CSARQGLGALGYTF. In DNA form, the CDR3 reads TGCAGTGCTAGACAGGGTTTGGGGGCGCTTGGCTACACCTTC.

V and J are TRBV28 and TRBJ1-4; 7 bases are a match to TRBD1. Germline assignment: CDR1 MDHEN and CDR2 SYDVKM. Germline trimming cut 6 bases from V and 4 bases from J; bases unmatched to any gene: 11. CDR3 size: 16 residues. DNA of the CDR3: TGTGCCAGCAGATTCGACAGGGCCTTTAATAATGAAAAACTGTTTTTT. Translated, it gives CASRFDRAFNNEKLFF.

In this sample, this clonotype turned up many times. This chain connects TRBV29-1 to TRBJ2-3; D is possibly TRBD1 (5 bases). V gave up 1 base and J gave up 4 bases, with 9 bases separating them. Germline assignment: CDR1 SQVTM and CDR2 ANQGSEA. This CDR3 is 13 amino acids long. CDR3 region: CSVEGARADTQYF. The CDR3 DNA is TGCAGCGTTGAAGGGGCCAGGGCAGATACGCAGTATTTT.

This chain links TRBV2 with TRBJ2-3; no firm D call. V was trimmed by 3 bases and J by 10 bases, leaving 11 bases between them. CDR1 SNHLY and CDR2 FYNNEI come from the germline V gene. This CDR3 has 12 residues. The CDR3: CASSDWSLPQYF. The CDR3 coding sequence is TGTGCCAGCAGTGACTGGAGCTTACCGCAGTATTTT.